This passage covers 24 T cell receptor beta chains from one sample sequenced in a study of T cells in Graves' hyperthyroidism and ophthalmopathy. The TCR beta CDR3 regions underwent amplification using RNA transcripts as the source. Initially, a first-round RT-PCR of the TCR CDR3 employed the HTBI primer set. TCRdb fed the multiplex PCR reads into MiXCR, producing one record per CDR3 protein. The sample shows about 640,000 distinct CDR3 sequences, over 40% of them seen only once. The specimen sequenced was peripheral blood or thyroid tissue (not recorded which). The receptors come from an adult man with Graves' disease, either hyperthyroidism or ophthalmopathy (not recorded which).

This clonotype was seen only once. J is TRBJ1-2 and V is TRBV29-1, with TRBD1 as a possible D gene (5 bases). The V gene's germline CDR1 is SQVTM and CDR2 ANQGSEA. The V end lost 3 bases, the J end lost 8 bases, and 22 bases lay between the germline ends. The CDR3 is 15 amino acids. In DNA form, the CDR3 reads TGCAGCGTTGATATCAGCCTCACCGCCCCAGGGGGCTACACCTTC. This encodes CSVDISLTAPGGYTF.

The V and J genes are TRBV25-1 and TRBJ1-1; tentative D call: TRBD1 (5 bases). V was clipped by 6 bases and J by 1 base, with 9 bases between them. The CDR3 runs to 13 residues. Germline V gives CDR1 MGHDK, CDR2 SYGVNS. The CDR3 DNA is TGTGCCAGCAGGGGGGGACGGAACACTGAAGCTTTCTTT. Residues: CASRGGRNTEAFF.

The chain has TRBV24-1 and TRBJ2-6; 12 nucleotides match TRBD1. With V trimmed by 8 bases and J by 2 bases, 3 bases remained unmatched. There are 16 residues in the CDR3. Germline V lookup: CDR1 KGHDR, CDR2 SFDVKD. The CDR3 region is CATIGTGGAGANVLTF. In DNA, the CDR3 is TGTGCCACCATAGGGACAGGGGGCGCTGGGGCCAACGTCCTGACTTTC.

This clonotype was counted only a few times. The rearrangement joins TRBV7-8 to TRBJ1-5; 8 nucleotides agree with TRBD1. V trimming: 5 bases; J trimming: 7 bases; junction bases outside the gene matches: 10. Germline V gives CDR1 SGHVS, CDR2 FQNEAQ. The length of the CDR3 is 15 residues. CDR3: CASSPDRGVRQPQHF. The CDR3, as DNA: TGTGCCAGCAGCCCCGACAGGGGAGTAAGGCAGCCCCAGCATTTT. The full variable domain, rest sourced from reference TRBV7-8 and TRBJ1-5, is GAGVSQSPRYKVAKRGQDVALRCDPISGHVSLFWYQQALGQGPEFLTYFQNEAQLDKSGLPSDRFFAERPEGSVSTLKIQRTQQEDSAVYLCASSPDRGVRQPQHFGDGTRLSIL.

As concerns this clonotype: A much larger clone lies one base from this, so it may be a read error. CDR3 DNA: TGCAGTGCCTGTGGACAGGGACGCTACACCTTC. It encodes CSACGQGRYTF. The chain joins TRBV29-1 to TRBJ1-2; 8 bases line up with TRBD1. The CDR3 contains 11 residues. Per germline, CDR1 SQVTM and CDR2 ANQGSEA.

The rearrangement joins TRBV7-7 to TRBJ2-5, with 8 bases fitting TRBD1. Germline V gene data show CDR1 as SSHAT and CDR2 as FNYEAQ (reference sequence). The V gene end was trimmed by 6 bases and the J gene end by 9 bases; junction bases not matched to a gene: 18. The CDR3 has 16 residues. The CDR3 sequence is CASSSQGVVRREAQYF. The CDR3 region has the DNA TGTGCCAGCAGTTCACAGGGGGTCGTTCGCAGGGAGGCCCAGTACTTC. Looking up the rest from reference TRBV7-7 and TRBJ2-5 gives the full variable domain: GAGVSQSPRYKVTKRGQDVTLRCDPISSHATLYWYQQALGQGPEFLTYFNYEAQPDKSGLPSDRFSAERPEGSISTLTIQRTEQRDSAMYRCASSSQGVVRREAQYFGPGTRLLVL.

This clonotype has more than one count but fewer than ten. The CDR3 reads CASSPAGEPQHF. The CDR3 DNA reads as TGTGCCAGCAGTCCGGCGGGGGAGCCCCAGCATTTT. This chain links TRBV7-9 with TRBJ1-5; TRBD1 is a possible D gene (5 bases). Germline CDR1 reads SEHNR; CDR2 reads FQNEAQ (reference sequence). V was shortened by 6 bases and J by 8 bases, with 11 bases between the two germline ends. This CDR3 comprises 12 residues.

The V and J genes are TRBV2 and TRBJ1-1; TRBD1 is a possible D gene (5 bases). CDR3 length equals 14 residues. Germline loops: CDR1 SNHLY, CDR2 FYNNEI. V was trimmed by 3 bases and J by 3 bases, leaving 11 bases between them. The CDR3 DNA is TGTGCCAGCAGTGAGAGGGAGGGGTACACTGAAGCTTTCTTT. Encoded protein: CASSEREGYTEAFF.

This chain connects TRBV7-9 to TRBJ1-2; 11 bases line up with TRBD1. This CDR3 region has 16 residues. Per the germline V gene, CDR1 is SEHNR and CDR2 is FQNEAQ (reference sequence). The V and J ends lost 4 bases and 3 bases, in that order; junction bases with no gene match: 7. The CDR3 sequence is CASSYPLGQGDYGYTF. DNA of the CDR3: TGTGCCAGCAGCTACCCGCTGGGACAGGGGGACTATGGCTACACCTTC. Drawing the rest from reference TRBV7-9 and TRBJ1-2, the complete variable domain is DTGVSQNPRHKITKRGQNVTFRCDPISEHNRLYWYRQTLGQGPEFLTYFQNEAQLEKSRLLSDRFSAERPKGSFSTLEIQRTEQGDSAMYLCASSYPLGQGDYGYTFGSGTRLTVV.

This clonotype was seen at least ten times. The chain is built from TRBV29-1 and TRBJ2-7; TRBD1 aligns across 8 bases. V was pared by 2 bases and J by 5 bases, with 8 bases of the junction left unmatched. Germline V CDR1 and CDR2: SQVTM, ANQGSEA. The CDR3 covers 14 residues. The CDR3, as DNA: TGCAGCGTTGAATGGCAGGGGGCGAACCACGAGCAGTACTTC. Its translation: CSVEWQGANHEQYF.

This chain joins TRBV9 and TRBJ2-7; D is possibly TRBD2 (5 bases). The ends were cut back, 1 base at V and 2 bases at J, with 13 bases in the middle. The V gene's germline CDR1 is SGDLS and CDR2 YYNGEE. The CDR3 runs to 15 residues. The CDR3 nucleotides read TGTGCCAGCAGCGTACGGAGCGGTCCACCCTACGAGCAGTACTTC. Protein: CASSVRSGPPYEQYF. Supplemented by reference TRBV9 and TRBJ2-7, the full variable domain reads DSGVTQTPKHLITATGQRVTLRCSPRSGDLSVYWYQQSLDQGLQFLIQYYNGEERAKGNILERFSAQQFPDLHSELNLSSLELGDSALYFCASSVRSGPPYEQYFGPGTRLTVT.

The rearrangement uses TRBV19 and TRBJ2-2, with D perhaps TRBD1 (7 bases). Trimming took 0 bases from V and 3 from J, leaving 14 bases between them. This CDR3 comprises 17 residues. CDR1 is LNHDA and CDR2 is SQIVND in the germline V gene (reference sequence). The CDR3 is CASSIDGGQRDTGELFF. DNA of the CDR3: TGTGCCAGTAGTATAGATGGGGGACAGCGGGACACCGGGGAGCTGTTTTTT.

The V and J genes are TRBV14 and TRBJ1-1, with a tentative D call TRBD1 (6 bases). The CDR3 extends over 16 amino acids. Germline V gene data show CDR1 as SGHDN and CDR2 as FVKESK. Trimming stripped 6 bases from V and 6 bases from J, with 23 bases between. The CDR3 here is CASSYSKRGGSAEAFF. For the CDR3, the DNA is TGTGCCAGCAGTTACTCGAAGCGAGGGGGGAGCGCTGAAGCTTTCTTT.

CDR3: CASSSPLDRVGELFF. The CDR3 nucleotides read TGTGCCAGCAGCTCTCCCCTTGACAGGGTCGGGGAGCTGTTTTTT. V gene TRBV7-9 combines with J gene TRBJ2-2; TRBD1 matches at 7 bases. The germline V gene encodes CDR1 SEHNR and CDR2 FQNEAQ (reference sequence). The V gene end was trimmed by 4 bases and the J gene end by 7 bases; junction bases not matched to a gene: 9. The CDR3 sequence is 15 residues long.

This clonotype was observed many times. The chain employs TRBV24-1 and TRBJ1-5; no definite D call. This CDR3 spans 13 amino acids. Germline V CDR1 and CDR2: KGHDR, SFDVKD. With 4 bases removed from V and 7 bases from J, the gap between germline ends came to 10 bases. CDR3 sequence reads: CATSEHSGQPQHF. DNA for the CDR3: TGTGCCACCAGTGAACACAGCGGACAGCCCCAGCATTTT.

This clonotype appeared many times. In nucleotides, the CDR3 is TGTGCCAGCAGCCGGGCAACAGGGGGTCAGCCCCAGCATTTT. Translating gives CASSRATGGQPQHF. This chain connects TRBV11-2 to TRBJ1-5; 8 bases are a match to TRBD1. Unmatched junction bases numbered 6, after V lost 5 bases and J lost 6 bases. Germline V lookup: CDR1 SGHAT, CDR2 FQNNGV. The CDR3 runs to 14 residues.

Only one count was recorded for this clonotype. Being one base from a much bigger clone, this may be a read error. This likely comes from a read error, as the CDR3 has no conserved phenylalanine or tryptophan at its end. The chain links TRBV29-1 to TRBJ1-2; no firm D call. The length of the CDR3 is 15 residues. Trimming took off 4 bases at V and 7 bases at J, with 22 bases between the two ends. CDR1 and CDR2 (germline): SQVTM, ANQGSEA. In DNA form, the CDR3 reads TGCAGCGTTGGTATGAGGTTATCGGGTTTCGGTGGCTACACCTCC. Its protein is CSVGMRLSGFGGYTS.

In this sample, this clonotype turned up once. V gene TRBV2 combines with J gene TRBJ2-2; D may correspond to TRBD1 or TRBD2 (5 bases each). Germline lookup yields CDR1 SNHLY and CDR2 FYNNEI. The CDR3 has 15 amino acids. Trimming stripped 2 bases from V and 6 bases from J, with 13 bases between. CDR3 sequence (DNA): TGTGCCAGCAGTGAATCAAGAGGGGCTTCCGGGGAGCTGTTTTTT. It is translated as CASSESRGASGELFF.

This clonotype was recorded only once. The CDR3 reads CATSRDLGGATGNTIYF. CDR3 bases: TGTGCCACCAGCAGAGATTTAGGGGGCGCGACTGGAAACACCATATATTTT. The chain links TRBV15 to TRBJ1-3; 7 bases agree with TRBD1. The length of the CDR3 is 17 residues. Looked up from germline, CDR1 is LNHNV and CDR2 is YYDKDF (reference sequence). J was trimmed by 2 bases and V by 0 bases; bases with no gene match: 7.

The chain uses TRBV7-2 and TRBJ1-4; a weak D match, TRBD1 (6 bases). The length of the CDR3 is 14 residues. Germline assignment: CDR1 SGHTA and CDR2 FQGNSA. Trimming shortened V by 5 bases and J by 8 bases, and 15 bases separated the two germline ends. CDR3 nucleotides: TGTGCCAGCAGCCTATTAGACAGGTCAGAAAAACTGTTTTTT. The encoded protein is CASSLLDRSEKLFF.

J is TRBJ2-2 and V is TRBV5-8; no firm D call. V lost 4 bases, J lost 7 bases, and 5 bases lay in between. CDR3 length: 11 residues. Germline V gene lookup returns CDR1 SGHTS and CDR2 YDEGEE. The CDR3: CASSPGGELFF. CDR3 in DNA: TGTGCCAGCAGCCCAGGCGGGGAGCTGTTTTTT. The whole variable domain, filled in from reference TRBV5-8 and TRBJ2-2, reads EAGVTQSPTHLIKTRGQQATLRCSPISGHTSVYWYQQALGLGLQFLLWYDEGEERNRGNFPPRFSGRQFPNYSSELNVNALELEDSALYLCASSPGGELFFGEGSRLTVL.

The chain combines TRBV29-1 with TRBJ1-2; 11 bases line up with TRBD1. This CDR3 region has 15 residues. Germline V gene data show CDR1 as SQVTM and CDR2 as ANQGSEA. Germline trimming cut 5 bases from V and 0 bases from J; bases unmatched to any gene: 5. The CDR3 loop reads CSVRTGGPSNYGYTF. The DNA for the CDR3 is TGCAGCGTTCGGACAGGGGGCCCGTCTAACTATGGCTACACCTTC.

This clonotype showed up many times. Here the CDR3 DNA reads TGTGCCACCAGTGAGGGACAGGTCTCTACTCAAGAGACCCAGTACTTC. Protein: CATSEGQVSTQETQYF. This chain connects TRBV24-1 to TRBJ2-5; 8 nucleotides align to TRBD1. Germline lookup yields CDR1 KGHDR and CDR2 SFDVKD. This CDR3 contains 16 residues. V shed 4 bases, J shed 2 bases, and the junction held 8 bases outside the gene matches.

The rearrangement uses TRBV20-1 and TRBJ1-5; D unclear. Germline V gene sequence: CDR1 DFQATT, CDR2 SNEGSKA (reference sequence). The CDR3 has 14 amino acids. Trimming removed 3 bases at V and 0 bases at J, with 9 bases between. Here the CDR3 reads CSASSAYSNQPQHF. Here the CDR3 DNA reads TGCAGTGCTAGTTCCGCTTATAGCAATCAGCCCCAGCATTTT.